These T cell receptor beta chains were read from a single sample in a study of blood T cell repertoires in COVID-19. The data were produced by immunoSEQ multiplex PCR, yet TCRdb's version contains in-frame clones alone and is incomplete. This sample yields 200,000 to 300,000 clones, of which 85% to 90% are seen a single time; about 5.2% belongs to the top ten. The material sequenced was peripheral blood. The receptors derive from a woman aged 60-75 years with COVID-19, enrolled during active disease. Each CDR3 is given with its conserved first and last residue. The D gene is left open where the match is weak. Clone size is given for some rows only: seen once, a few or many times, or a class if the clone is expanded.

J gene | clone size | D gene | V gene | CDR3 DNA | CDR3 protein
TRBJ2-1 | - | TRBD2 | TRBV27 | TGTGCCAGCAGTTCGGGTCGGTGGGGAGCGGGGCCCTACAATGAGCAGTTCTTC | CASSSGRWGAGPYNEQFF
TRBJ1-4 | - | TRBD1 | TRBV29-1 | TGCAGCGTATCGGGACAGGGGGGAGCTAATGAAAAACTGTTTTTT | CSVSGQGGANEKLFF
TRBJ2-5 | few | - | TRBV28 | TGTGCCAGCAGCCTCAGACTAGGGGCTGAGACCCAGTACTTC | CASSLRLGAETQYF
TRBJ1-5 | - | - | TRBV19 | TGTGCCAGCAGATGGACCGGGGGGACCTCTAGCAATCAGCCCCAGCATTTT | CASRWTGGTSSNQPQHF
TRBJ1-2 | - | TRBD1 | TRBV11-2 | TGTGCCAGCAGCTCTACAGGGGGCGGCTATGGCTACACCTTC | CASSSTGGGYGYTF
TRBJ2-3 | - | - | TRBV4-2 | TGTGCCAGCAGCCCCTTATCTACCCCAGATACGCAGTATTTT | CASSPLSTPDTQYF
TRBJ2-2 | - | TRBD1 | TRBV11-1 | TGTGCCAGCAGCCCTTGGACAGGGTACACCGGGGAGCTGTTTTTT | CASSPWTGYTGELFF
TRBJ2-5 | - | - | TRBV5-4 | TGTGCCAGCAGCTTGGTTAGCCAAGAGACCCAGTACTTC | CASSLVSQETQYF
TRBJ1-2 | - | TRBD1 | TRBV28 | TGTGCCAGCAGGCCCAGGGGGCGTATGGGTGGCTACACCTTC | CASRPRGRMGGYTF
TRBJ2-1 | - | TRBD2 | TRBV6-1 | TGTGCCAGCAGTGGGGGGGTTATAGCGGGCTCCTACAATGAGCAGTTCTTC | CASSGGVIAGSYNEQFF
TRBJ1-5 | few | - | TRBV19 | TGTGCCAGTAGTACGGGACAAGAATATAGCAATCAGCCCCAGCATTTT | CASSTGQEYSNQPQHF
TRBJ2-1 | - | - | TRBV15 | TGTGCCACCAGCAGACATAGAGCAGGGGTTAATGAGCAGTTCTTC | CATSRHRAGVNEQFF
TRBJ1-6 | - | - | TRBV28 | TGTGCCAGCAGTTTACTCAGGGATAATTCACCCCTCCACTTT | CASSLLRDNSPLHF
TRBJ1-6 | - | TRBD1 | TRBV6-5 | TGTGCCAGCAGGGACAGGACTGATTCACCCCTCCACTTT | CASRDRTDSPLHF
TRBJ1-6 | - | TRBD1 | TRBV10-3 | TGTGCCATCAGTGGCCCCCGTGGGACAGCAAATAATTCACCCCTCCACTTT | CAISGPRGTANNSPLHF
TRBJ1-1 | few | - | TRBV9 | TGTGCCAGCAGCGTAGTCCCCGCGGTCTCGGGGGTCACTGAAGCTTTCTTT | CASSVVPAVSGVTEAFF
TRBJ1-2 | - | - | TRBV15 | TGTGCCACCAGCAGAGATCGGTCCACGGCTAATGGGCACACCTTC | CATSRDRSTANGHTF
TRBJ1-2 | - | - | TRBV6-5 | TGTGCCAGCCGGGCCAGGGAGGCGAATGGCTACACCTTC | CASRAREANGYTF
TRBJ2-7 | - | TRBD2 | TRBV28 | TGTGCCAGCAGTTTATTGACTAGCGGGTGGGGAGAGCAGTACTTC | CASSLLTSGWGEQYF
TRBJ1-6 | - | TRBD1 | TRBV27 | TGTGCCAGCAGTATCAGACAGGGAACGGGGTCACCCCTCCACTTT | CASSIRQGTGSPLHF
TRBJ2-1 | - | - | TRBV6-5 | TGTGCCAGCAGTTACTCCCCAAGACTAGTCAATGAGCAGTTCTTC | CASSYSPRLVNEQFF
TRBJ2-4 | - | - | TRBV6-5 | TGTGCCAGCAGGCCGAACGGGGTAATGGTTCAGTACTTC | CASRPNGVMVQYF
TRBJ2-3 | - | TRBD2 | TRBV7-2 | TGTGCCAGCAGCCCCCCCTCTCGGGGGGCAGATACGCAGTATTTT | CASSPPSRGADTQYF
TRBJ1-5 | - | - | TRBV12-3/TRBV12-4 | TGTGCCAGCAGTGGAAACAGGGTTCAGCCCCAGCATTTT | CASSGNRVQPQHF
TRBJ2-3 | - | TRBD1 | TRBV5-6 | TGTGCCAGCAGCTTGGTTACAGGGGGCGGCACAGATACGCAGTATTTT | CASSLVTGGGTDTQYF
TRBJ2-1 | once | TRBD2 | TRBV4-1 | TGCGCCAGCAGCCAAGTGGCTAGCGGGAGGTGGGATGAGCAGTTCTTC | CASSQVASGRWDEQFF
TRBJ2-1 | - | - | TRBV11-2 | TGTGCCAGCAGCCCGGGACTTTACTACAATGAGCAGTTCTTC | CASSPGLYYNEQFF
TRBJ1-1 | - | TRBD1 | TRBV2 | TGTGCCAGCAGTGGGCTCCAGGGGGCTGGTGAAGCTTTCTTT | CASSGLQGAGEAFF
TRBJ1-2 | - | - | TRBV3-1/TRBV3-2 | TGTGCCAGCAGCCAAGATTGGCGGGGGGACTATGGCTACACCTTC | CASSQDWRGDYGYTF
TRBJ2-7 | - | TRBD1 | TRBV19 | TGTGCCAGTAGTATAGGGACAGGCCCTACCTACGAGCAGTACTTC | CASSIGTGPTYEQYF
TRBJ2-1 | - | - | TRBV5-1 | TGCGCGAGCACCTCCGAGCCTAGCATGGATGAGCAGTTCTTC | CASTSEPSMDEQFF
TRBJ1-4 | - | - | TRBV7-2 | TGTGCCAGCAGCTTAGAGGGGGTGGGAAGTGAAAAACTGTTTTTT | CASSLEGVGSEKLFF
TRBJ2-1 | - | TRBD2 | TRBV30 | TGTGCCTGGAGTGTAAGCGGGAGGAGAAATGAGCAGTTCTTC | CAWSVSGRRNEQFF
TRBJ1-1 | - | TRBD1 | TRBV3-1/TRBV3-2 | TGTGCCAGCAGCACCCAAACAGGGGGCAGCACTGAAGCTTTCTTT | CASSTQTGGSTEAFF
TRBJ2-7 | - | - | TRBV13 | TGTGCCAGCAGCTCCTACAGGGGGGGACTCTACGAGCAGTACTTC | CASSSYRGGLYEQYF
TRBJ1-6 | many | TRBD1 | TRBV3-1/TRBV3-2 | TGTGCCAGCAGTCCAAGGACAGGGAATTCACCCCTCCACTTT | CASSPRTGNSPLHF
TRBJ2-3 | - | - | TRBV6-1 | TGTGCCAGCAGTGAACTCTTCCCCGGAGGCACAGATACGCAGTATTTT | CASSELFPGGTDTQYF